A selection of T cell receptor beta chains follows, all from one sample in a study of cytomegalovirus exposure and HLA in healthy donors. TCRdb's table, derived via immunoSEQ multiplex PCR, lists solely in-frame clones and lacks some. The sample has 59,000 or so clones, just under 75% seen once. The sample was PBMCs. The receptors derive from a young man in good health and CMV-seropositive. The CDR3 runs from the conserved cysteine through the conserved F or W. The order of the fields is D gene, V gene, clone size, J gene, CDR3 protein, CDR3 DNA. The D gene is left open where the match is weak. Clone size is given for some rows only: seen once, a few or many times, or a class if the clone is expanded.

TRBD2,TRBV18,NA,TRBJ2-7,CASSPPASGGGQYF,TGTGCCAGCTCACCACCGGCTAGCGGGGGGGGGCAGTACTTC
NA,TRBV30,NA,TRBJ2-5,CAWSQRILPQETQYF,TGTGCCTGGAGTCAGCGGATACTACCCCAAGAGACCCAGTACTTC
NA,TRBV9,once,TRBJ1-5,CASSPLPGSNQPQHF,TGTGCCAGCAGCCCATTGCCAGGGAGCAATCAGCCCCAGCATTTT
TRBD1,TRBV19,NA,TRBJ2-7,CASSIGTGGTYEQYF,TGTGCCAGTAGTATCGGGACAGGCGGAACCTACGAGCAGTACTTC
TRBD2,TRBV15,NA,TRBJ2-3,CATRTSGVFSDTQYF,TGTGCCACCCGAACTAGCGGGGTCTTCTCGGATACGCAGTATTTT
NA,TRBV13,NA,TRBJ1-5,CASSLGAVSNQPQHF,TGTGCCAGCAGCTTAGGGGCAGTAAGCAATCAGCCCCAGCATTTT
NA,TRBV30,few,TRBJ2-4,CAWSSIAKNIQYF,TGTGCCTGGAGTTCAATAGCCAAAAACATTCAGTACTTC
TRBD1,TRBV25-1,NA,TRBJ1-5,CASSQTGVSNQPQHF,TGTGCCAGCAGTCAGACAGGGGTGAGCAATCAGCCCCAGCATTTT
TRBD1,TRBV19,NA,TRBJ1-2,CASRVGQAYYGYTF,TGTGCCAGTAGGGTAGGACAGGCCTACTATGGCTACACCTTC
TRBD1,TRBV5-8,NA,TRBJ1-3,CASSAGTGGNTIYF,TGTGCCAGCAGCGCCGGGACAGGCGGAAACACCATATATTTT
NA,TRBV11-2,NA,TRBJ2-3,CASSPTRKGTSHADTQYF,TGTGCCAGCAGCCCTACCAGGAAGGGGACATCCCATGCAGATACGCAGTATTTT
NA,TRBV5-6,NA,TRBJ1-5,CASSLEGQSNQPQHF,TGTGCCAGCAGCTTGGAAGGACAGAGCAATCAGCCCCAGCATTTT
NA,TRBV5-6,few,TRBJ2-2,CASSTDINTGELFF,TGTGCCAGCAGCACGGACATAAACACCGGGGAGCTGTTTTTT
NA,TRBV5-4,NA,TRBJ2-7,CAGSRDSYEQYF,TGTGCCGGCAGCCGGGACTCCTACGAGCAGTACTTC
NA,TRBV7-9,NA,TRBJ1-5,CASSGGLNQPQHF,TGTGCCAGCAGCGGAGGCCTCAATCAGCCCCAGCATTTT
NA,TRBV7-2,NA,TRBJ2-3,CASSQGPARTDTQYF,TGTGCCAGCAGCCAGGGTCCGGCCCGCACAGATACGCAGTATTTT
TRBD1,TRBV7-9,NA,TRBJ2-7,CPWGQGAIRSSYEQYF,TGTCCCTGGGGACAGGGGGCCATAAGGAGCTCCTACGAGCAGTACTTC
NA,TRBV5-4,once,TRBJ2-3,CASSHQASRKGDTQYF,TGTGCCAGCAGCCACCAGGCTAGCCGAAAAGGAGATACGCAGTATTTT
TRBD1,TRBV5-1,NA,TRBJ1-1,CAGRLTGGEEEAFF,TGCGCCGGCAGATTAACAGGGGGCGAAGAAGAAGCTTTCTTT
TRBD1,TRBV5-4,NA,TRBJ1-2,CASSSRDRNYGYTF,TGTGCCAGCAGCAGTAGGGACAGAAACTATGGCTACACCTTC
NA,TRBV9,few,TRBJ2-1,CASSVEGEQFF,TGTGCCAGCAGCGTGGAGGGAGAGCAGTTCTTC
NA,TRBV30,NA,TRBJ1-1,CAWSVIREGSEAFF,TGTGCCTGGAGTGTTATTCGTGAGGGATCTGAAGCTTTCTTT